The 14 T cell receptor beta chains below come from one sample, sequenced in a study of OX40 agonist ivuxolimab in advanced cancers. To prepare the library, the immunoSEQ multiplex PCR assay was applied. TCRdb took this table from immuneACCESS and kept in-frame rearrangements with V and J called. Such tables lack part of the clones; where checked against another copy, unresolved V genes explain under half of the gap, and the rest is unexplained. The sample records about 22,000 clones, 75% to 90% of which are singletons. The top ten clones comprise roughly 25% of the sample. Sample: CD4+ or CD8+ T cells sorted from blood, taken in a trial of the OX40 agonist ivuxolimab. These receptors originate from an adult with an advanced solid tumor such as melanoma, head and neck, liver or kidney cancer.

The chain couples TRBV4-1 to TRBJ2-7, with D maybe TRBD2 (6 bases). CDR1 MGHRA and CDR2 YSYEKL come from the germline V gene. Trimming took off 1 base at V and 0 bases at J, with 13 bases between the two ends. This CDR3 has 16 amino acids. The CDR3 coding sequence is TGCGCCAGCAGCCAAGCGGTAGCGGCCAGCTCCTACGAGCAGTACTTC. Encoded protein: CASSQAVAASSYEQYF.

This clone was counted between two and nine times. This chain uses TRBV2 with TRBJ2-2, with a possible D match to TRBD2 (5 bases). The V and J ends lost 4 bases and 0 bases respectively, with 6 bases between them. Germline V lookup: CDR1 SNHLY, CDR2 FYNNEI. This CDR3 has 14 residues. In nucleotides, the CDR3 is TGTGCCAGCAGTGGGACTTCGAACACCGGGGAGCTGTTTTTT. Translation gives CASSGTSNTGELFF.

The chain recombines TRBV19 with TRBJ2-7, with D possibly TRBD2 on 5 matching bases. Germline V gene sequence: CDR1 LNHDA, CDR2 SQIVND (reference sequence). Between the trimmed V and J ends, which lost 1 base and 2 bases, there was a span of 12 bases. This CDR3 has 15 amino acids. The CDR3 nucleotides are TGTGCCAGTAGTATAGTCCATAGCGAGACCTACGAGCAGTACTTC. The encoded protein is CASSIVHSETYEQYF.

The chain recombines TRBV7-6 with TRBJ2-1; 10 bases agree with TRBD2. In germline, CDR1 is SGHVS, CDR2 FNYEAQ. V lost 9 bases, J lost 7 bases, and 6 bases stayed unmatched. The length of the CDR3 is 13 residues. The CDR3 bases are TGTGCCAGTTCCAGCGGGAGGGGTAATGAGCAGTTCTTC. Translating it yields CASSSGRGNEQFF.

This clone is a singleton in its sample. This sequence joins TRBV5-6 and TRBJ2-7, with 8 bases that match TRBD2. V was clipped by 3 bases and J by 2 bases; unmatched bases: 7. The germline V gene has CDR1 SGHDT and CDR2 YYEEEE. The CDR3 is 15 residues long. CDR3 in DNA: TGTGCCAGCAGCTCGGAGCGGGAGTCCCCCTACGAGCAGTACTTC. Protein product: CASSSERESPYEQYF.

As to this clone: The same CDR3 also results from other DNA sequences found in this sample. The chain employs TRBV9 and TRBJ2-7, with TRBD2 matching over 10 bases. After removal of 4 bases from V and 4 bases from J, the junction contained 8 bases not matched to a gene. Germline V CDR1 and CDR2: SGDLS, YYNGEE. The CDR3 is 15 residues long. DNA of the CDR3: TGTGCCAGCAGCCCTGGGCCTAGCGGGAGTTACGAGCAGTACTTC. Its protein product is CASSPGPSGSYEQYF.

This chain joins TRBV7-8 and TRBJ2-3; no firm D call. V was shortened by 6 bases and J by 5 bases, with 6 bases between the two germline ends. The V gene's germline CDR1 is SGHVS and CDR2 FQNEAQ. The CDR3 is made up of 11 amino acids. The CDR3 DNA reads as TGTGCCAGCAGTACCGTAGATACGCAGTATTTT. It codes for CASSTVDTQYF.

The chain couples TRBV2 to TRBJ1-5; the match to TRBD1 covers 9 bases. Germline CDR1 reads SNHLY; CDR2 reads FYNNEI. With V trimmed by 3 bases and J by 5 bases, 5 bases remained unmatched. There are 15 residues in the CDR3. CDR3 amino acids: CASSEGGQGHQPQHF. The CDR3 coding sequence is TGTGCCAGCAGTGAGGGGGGACAGGGTCATCAGCCCCAGCATTTT.

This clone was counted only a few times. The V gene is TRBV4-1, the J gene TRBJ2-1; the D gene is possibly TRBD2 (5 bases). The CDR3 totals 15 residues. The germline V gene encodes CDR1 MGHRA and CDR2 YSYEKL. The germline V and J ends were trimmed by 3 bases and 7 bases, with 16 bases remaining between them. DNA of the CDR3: TGCGCCAGCAGCCATCGCGGCGGGTCCCAAAATGAGCAGTTCTTC. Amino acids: CASSHRGGSQNEQFF.

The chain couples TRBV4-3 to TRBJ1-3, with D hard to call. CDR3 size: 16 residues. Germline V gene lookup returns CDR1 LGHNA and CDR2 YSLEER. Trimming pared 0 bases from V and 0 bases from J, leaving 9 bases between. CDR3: CASSQDHGDSGNTIYF. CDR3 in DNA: TGCGCCAGCAGCCAAGATCATGGAGACTCTGGAAACACCATATATTTT.

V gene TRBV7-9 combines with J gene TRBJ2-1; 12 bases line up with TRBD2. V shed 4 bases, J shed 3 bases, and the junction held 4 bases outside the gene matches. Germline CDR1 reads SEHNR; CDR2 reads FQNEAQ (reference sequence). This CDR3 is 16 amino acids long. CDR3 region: CASSWTSGTNYNEQFF. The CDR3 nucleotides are TGTGCCAGCAGCTGGACTAGCGGGACCAACTACAATGAGCAGTTCTTC. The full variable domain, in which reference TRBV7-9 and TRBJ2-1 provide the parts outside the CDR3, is DTGVSQNPRHKITKRGQNVTFRCDPISEHNRLYWYRQTLGQGPEFLTYFQNEAQLEKSRLLSDRFSAERPKGSFSTLEIQRTEQGDSAMYLCASSWTSGTNYNEQFFGPGTRLTVL.

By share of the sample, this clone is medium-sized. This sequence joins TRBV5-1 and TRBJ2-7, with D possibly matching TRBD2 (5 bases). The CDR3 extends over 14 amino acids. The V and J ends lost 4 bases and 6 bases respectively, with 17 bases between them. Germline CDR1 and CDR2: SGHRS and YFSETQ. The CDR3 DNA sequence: TGCGCCAGCAGCCTCCTCCGGACTTCCGGCGAGCAGTACTTC. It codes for CASSLLRTSGEQYF. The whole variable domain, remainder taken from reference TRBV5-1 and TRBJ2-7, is KAGVTQTPRYLIKTRGQQVTLSCSPISGHRSVSWYQQTPGQGLQFLFEYFSETQRNKGNFPGRFSGRQFSNSRSEMNVSTLELGDSALYLCASSLLRTSGEQYFGPGTRLTVT.

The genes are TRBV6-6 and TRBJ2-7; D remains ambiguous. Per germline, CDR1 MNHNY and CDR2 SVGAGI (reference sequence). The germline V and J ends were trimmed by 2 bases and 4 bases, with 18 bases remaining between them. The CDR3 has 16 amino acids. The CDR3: CASSYDVGPRTYEQYF. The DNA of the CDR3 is TGTGCCAGCAGTTACGATGTCGGACCTCGAACATACGAGCAGTACTTC.

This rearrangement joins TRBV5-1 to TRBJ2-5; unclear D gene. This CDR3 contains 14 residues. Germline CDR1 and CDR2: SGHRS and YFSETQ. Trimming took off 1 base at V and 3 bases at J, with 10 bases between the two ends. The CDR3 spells CASSLTVGEETQYF. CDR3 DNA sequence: TGCGCCAGCAGCTTGACGGTGGGTGAAGAGACCCAGTACTTC. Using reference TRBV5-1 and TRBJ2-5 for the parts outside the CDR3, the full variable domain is KAGVTQTPRYLIKTRGQQVTLSCSPISGHRSVSWYQQTPGQGLQFLFEYFSETQRNKGNFPGRFSGRQFSNSRSEMNVSTLELGDSALYLCASSLTVGEETQYFGPGTRLLVL.